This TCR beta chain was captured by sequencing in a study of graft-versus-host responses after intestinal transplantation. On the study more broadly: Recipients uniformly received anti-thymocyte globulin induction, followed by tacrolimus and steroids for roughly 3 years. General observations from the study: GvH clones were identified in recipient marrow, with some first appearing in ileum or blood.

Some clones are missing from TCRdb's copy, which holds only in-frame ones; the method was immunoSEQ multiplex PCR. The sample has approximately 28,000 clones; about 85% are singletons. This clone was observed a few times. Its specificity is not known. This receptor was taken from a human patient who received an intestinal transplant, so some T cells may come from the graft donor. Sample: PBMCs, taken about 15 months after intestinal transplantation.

This CDR3 reads CASSRDTGNTIYF. The DNA for the CDR3 is TGCGCCAGCAGCCGGGACACTGGAAACACCATATATTTT. The chain joins TRBV5-1 to TRBJ1-3, with a possible D match to TRBD1 (6 bases). Trimming left V 4 bases short and J 2 bases short, with 7 bases between. This CDR3 comprises 13 residues. The V gene's germline CDR1 is SGHRS and CDR2 YFSETQ. The whole variable domain, filled in from reference TRBV5-1 and TRBJ1-3, reads KAGVTQTPRYLIKTRGQQVTLSCSPISGHRSVSWYQQTPGQGLQFLFEYFSETQRNKGNFPGRFSGRQFSNSRSEMNVSTLELGDSALYLCASSRDTGNTIYFGEGSWLTVV.